The 2 T cell receptor beta chains below were found in one sample sequenced in a study of T cell changes during pregnancy in multiple sclerosis. Clones were read by immunoSEQ multiplex PCR, and TCRdb kept only the in-frame ones, dropping some. This sample has tens of thousands of clones; approximately 90% occur once, and the top ten carry 0.35% to 0.45%. The material was CD4+ T cells from peripheral blood mononuclear cells, obtained before pregnancy. These receptors were taken from a female donor with multiple sclerosis, enrolled in a pregnancy study.

The chain is built from TRBV14 and TRBJ2-7; a possible D gene is TRBD2 (6 bases). Trimming cost V 5 bases and J 0 bases, with 20 bases left between them. The CDR3 is made up of 17 amino acids. Germline V CDR1 and CDR2: SGHDN, FVKESK. The CDR3 nucleotides read TGTGCCAGCAGCATAAGCGCTGGCGGGACGAGCTCCTACGAGCAGTACTTC. It translates to CASSISAGGTSSYEQYF.

The chain links TRBV11-3 to TRBJ1-6; 10 nucleotides line up with TRBD1. Germline assignment: CDR1 SGHNT and CDR2 YENEEA. This CDR3 region has 17 residues. Trimming at V came to 0 bases and at J to 7 bases, leaving 6 bases not matched to a gene. CDR3 residues: CASSLDSRDRGNSPLHF. DNA for the CDR3: TGTGCCAGCAGCTTAGACAGCCGGGACAGGGGAAATTCACCCCTCCACTTT.